This is a list of T cell receptor beta chains from one sample in a study of T-cell reconstitution after alpha-beta-depleted transplantation in children. TCRdb re-analysed the PCR reads in MiXCR, keeping a single row per CDR3 protein. The data show about 980,000 distinct CDR3 sequences, with under 30% seen just once and roughly 30% held by the top ten. This sample comprised PBMCs, mostly from graft donor cells, obtained 360 days after TCRalphabeta/CD19-depleted stem cell transplant. These receptors were obtained from a boy under two years old who had a stem cell transplant for SCID, so the T cells may come from the graft donor. Each CDR3 is given with its conserved first and last residue. The D gene is left open where the match is weak. Clone size, where shown, is once, few, many, or a class for clones that have expanded.

. . TRBJ2-5 TRBV4-3 TGCGCCAGCAGCCAACAGAGGGGATGGGGAGAGACCCAGTACTTC CASSQQRGWGETQYF
. few TRBJ1-1 TRBV12-3/TRBV12-4 TGTGCCAGCAGCCGTTGGGGGTGGGGGAACACTGAAGCTTTCTTT CASSRWGWGNTEAFF
. . TRBJ2-2 TRBV2 TGTGCCAGCAGTGAAGTAAGGTTGACCGGGGAGCTGTTTTTT CASSEVRLTGELFF
. few TRBJ1-2 TRBV12-3/TRBV12-4 TGTGCCAGCAGCCCGGTGGGGGCCTATGGCTACACCTTC CASSPVGAYGYTF
. . TRBJ2-2 TRBV5-1 TGCGCCAGCAGCGTACGCGCAGGGGCCCGGATTCCCGGGGAGCTGTTTTTT CASSVRAGARIPGELFF
. . TRBJ2-7 TRBV6-1 TGTGCCAGCAGCGATCCGACAGTACTCTACGAGCAGTACTTC CASSDPTVLYEQYF
. few TRBJ1-5 TRBV12-3/TRBV12-4 TGTGCCAGCAGTATTCAGGGGAAGCGCAATCAGCCCCAGCATTTT CASSIQGKRNQPQHF
. many TRBJ2-2 TRBV5-1 TGCGCCAGCAGCTTGATTGCAGGCACCGGGGAGCTGTTTTTT CASSLIAGTGELFF
. many TRBJ1-1 TRBV29-1 TGCAGCGCTGATGGGCCCAATACGAGAACTGAAGCTTTCTTT CSADGPNTRTEAFF
TRBD2 . TRBJ2-1 TRBV28 TGTGCCAGCAGTCCCGGGACTACGGGTTGGTATGAGCAGTTCTTC CASSPGTTGWYEQFF
. . TRBJ1-3 TRBV6-1 TGTGCCAGCAGTAGGGACCCTTACTCTGGAAACACCATATATTTT CASSRDPYSGNTIYF
TRBD1 few TRBJ1-2 TRBV12-3/TRBV12-4 TGTGCCAGCAGGCCCAACGAGGGGACAGCTAACTATGGCTACACCTTC CASRPNEGTANYGYTF
. many TRBJ2-1 TRBV6-1 TGTGCCAGCAGCCCGAGCGGTTCCTACAATGAGCAGTTCTTC CASSPSGSYNEQFF
TRBD1 . TRBJ1-1 TRBV29-1 TGCAGCGTTGTCAAAGGGGGCCTGATGAACACTGAAGCTTTCTTT CSVVKGGLMNTEAFF
. few TRBJ2-2 TRBV15 TGTGCCACCAGCATAAGGGGGAAGGACACCGGGGAGCTGTTTTTT CATSIRGKDTGELFF
TRBD1 . TRBJ2-2 TRBV7-6 TGTGCCAGCAGCTGGGACAGGGGGCGTGCTTCGAACACCGGGGAGCTGTTTTTT CASSWDRGRASNTGELFF
TRBD1 . TRBJ2-7 TRBV2 TGTGCCAGCACACAGGGGGGAATGAACGAGCAGTACTTC CASTQGGMNEQYF
. few TRBJ1-3 TRBV3-1 TGTGCCAGCAGCCAAGATTCGGGAAACACCATATATTTT CASSQDSGNTIYF
. . TRBJ1-6 TRBV12-3/TRBV12-4 TGTGCCAGCGGCCGGGAACATAGCAATTCACCCCTCCACTTT CASGREHSNSPLHF
TRBD1 few TRBJ1-1 TRBV12-3/TRBV12-4 TGTGCCAGCAGTCCGGGACAGATAATGAACACTGAAGCTTTCTTT CASSPGQIMNTEAFF
TRBD2 few TRBJ2-3 TRBV20-1 TGCAGTGCTAGTGGCGGGACTAGCGGGGAGAGCTACACAGATACGCAGTATTTT CSASGGTSGESYTDTQYF
TRBD1 few TRBJ2-3 TRBV20-1 TGCAGTGCTAGAAGGGGGCCGGGCACAGATACGCAGTATTTT CSARRGPGTDTQYF
. . TRBJ2-7 TRBV4-1 TGCGCCAGCAGCCAAGGACATACAGGGTACGAGCAGTACTTC CASSQGHTGYEQYF
TRBD2 few TRBJ2-3 TRBV4-2 TGTGCCAGCAGCCAAGTACTAGCGGGCACAGATACGCAGTATTTT CASSQVLAGTDTQYF
. . TRBJ1-5 TRBV28 TGTGCCAGCAGTTTTTTTGGGTATTATCAGCCCCAGCATTTT CASSFFGYYQPQHF
TRBD1 . TRBJ1-2 TRBV3-1 TGTGCCAGCAGCCCCATCAGGGGGCGAAACTATGGCTACACCTTC CASSPIRGRNYGYTF
. few TRBJ2-2 TRBV3-1 TGTGCCAGCAGCCAATATTCGGCGAACGGGGAGCTGTTTTTT CASSQYSANGELFF
. . TRBJ2-4 TRBV7-8 TGTGCCAGCAGCTCAAGACAGGACCAAAACATTCAGTACTTC CASSSRQDQNIQYF
. few TRBJ2-3 TRBV7-9 TGTGCCAGCAACAGCCGAGGAGGGAGCACAGATACGCAGTATTTT CASNSRGGSTDTQYF
TRBD2 . TRBJ2-1 TRBV18 TGTGCCAGCTCACCAGAGCGGGGATTGAATGAGCAGTTCTTC CASSPERGLNEQFF
. . TRBJ2-6 TRBV7-8 TGTGCCAGCAGCTTAGCCCCAATACGGAGCTCTGGGGCCAACGTCCTGACTTTC CASSLAPIRSSGANVLTF
. . TRBJ2-5 TRBV28 TGTGCCAGCAGTTTCAGGACGCTTAAGGGGGAGACCCAGTACTTC CASSFRTLKGETQYF
. few TRBJ1-1 TRBV12-3/TRBV12-4 TGTGCCAGCAGTTTAGTTAAGGGGAGGAACACTGAAGCTTTCTTT CASSLVKGRNTEAFF